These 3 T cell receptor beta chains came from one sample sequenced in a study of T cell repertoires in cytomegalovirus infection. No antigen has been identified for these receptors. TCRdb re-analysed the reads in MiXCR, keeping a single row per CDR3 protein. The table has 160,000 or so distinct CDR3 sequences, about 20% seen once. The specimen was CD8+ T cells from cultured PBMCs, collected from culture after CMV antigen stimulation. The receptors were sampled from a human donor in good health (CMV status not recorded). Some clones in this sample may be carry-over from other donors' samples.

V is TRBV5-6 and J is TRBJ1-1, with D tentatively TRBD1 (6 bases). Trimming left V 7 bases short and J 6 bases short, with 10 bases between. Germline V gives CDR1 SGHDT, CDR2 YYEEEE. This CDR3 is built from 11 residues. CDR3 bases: TGTGCCAGCCGGGGGCGGGCTGAAGCTTTCTTT. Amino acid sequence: CASRGRAEAFF. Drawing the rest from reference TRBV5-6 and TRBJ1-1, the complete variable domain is DAGVTQSPTHLIKTRGQQVTLRCSPKSGHDTVSWYQQALGQGPQFIFQYYEEEERQRGNFPDRFSGHQFPNYSSELNVNALLLGDSALYLCASRGRAEAFFGQGTRLTVV.

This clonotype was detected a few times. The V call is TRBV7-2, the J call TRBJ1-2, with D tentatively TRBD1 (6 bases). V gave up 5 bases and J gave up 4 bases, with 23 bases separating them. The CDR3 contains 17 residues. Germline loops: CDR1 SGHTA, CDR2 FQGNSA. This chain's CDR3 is CASSPSRDGRGIYGYTF. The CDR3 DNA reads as TGTGCCAGCAGCCCAAGCCGGGACGGGAGGGGGATCTATGGCTACACCTTC.

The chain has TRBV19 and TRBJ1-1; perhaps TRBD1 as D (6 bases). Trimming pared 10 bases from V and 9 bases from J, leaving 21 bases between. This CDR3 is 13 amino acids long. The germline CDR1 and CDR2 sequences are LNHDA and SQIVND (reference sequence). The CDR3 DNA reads TGTGCCACCTTAGACAGGTCGCTTCGAAAAGCTTTCTTT. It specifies CATLDRSLRKAFF.